This T cell receptor (beta chain) emerged from a study of regulatory T cells in long-lasting Graves disease. As for time point: newly diagnosed GD, antithyroid drugs for less than 3 months. Preparation of the TCR library used RNA extracted from PBMCs. V lost 3 bases and J lost 2; bases outside the gene matches: 11. Germline V lookup: CDR1 MDHEN, CDR2 SYDVKM. The CDR3 has 18 residues. Relying on iRepertoire HTBI primers and Arm-PCR of CDR3 regions, the team built TCR beta libraries. TCRdb reprocessed the multiplex PCR reads with MiXCR, giving one entry per CDR3 protein. The sample contains about 540,000 distinct CDR3 sequences, 13% of which appear only once. The same sample was also used in a study of T cells in Graves' hyperthyroidism and ophthalmopathy.

This sample comprised peripheral blood mononuclear cells (PBMCs), obtained at new diagnosis, from a patient treated with antithyroid drugs. V is TRBV28 and J is TRBJ2-3; TRBD1 matches 10 bases. This TCR was sampled from a man aged 30 to 39 with Graves disease. The CDR3 sequence is CASSFPPGTGDNTDTQYF. In DNA form, the CDR3 reads TGTGCCAGCAGTTTCCCTCCAGGGACAGGGGACAACACAGATACGCAGTATTTT.